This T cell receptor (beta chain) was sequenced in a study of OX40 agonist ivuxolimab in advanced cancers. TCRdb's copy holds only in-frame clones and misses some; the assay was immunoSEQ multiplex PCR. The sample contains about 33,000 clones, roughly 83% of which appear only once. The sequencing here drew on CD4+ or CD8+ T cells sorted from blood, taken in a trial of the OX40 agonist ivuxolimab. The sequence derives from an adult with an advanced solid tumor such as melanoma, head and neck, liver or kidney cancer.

This CDR3 reads CASRRDRGTDTQYF. For the CDR3, the DNA is TGTGCCAGCAGGAGGGACAGGGGCACAGATACGCAGTATTTT. The rearrangement joins TRBV2 to TRBJ2-3, with 9 nucleotides matching TRBD1. V was clipped by 6 bases and J by 1 base; unmatched bases: 2. Germline V gene lookup returns CDR1 SNHLY and CDR2 FYNNEI. The CDR3 runs to 14 residues.